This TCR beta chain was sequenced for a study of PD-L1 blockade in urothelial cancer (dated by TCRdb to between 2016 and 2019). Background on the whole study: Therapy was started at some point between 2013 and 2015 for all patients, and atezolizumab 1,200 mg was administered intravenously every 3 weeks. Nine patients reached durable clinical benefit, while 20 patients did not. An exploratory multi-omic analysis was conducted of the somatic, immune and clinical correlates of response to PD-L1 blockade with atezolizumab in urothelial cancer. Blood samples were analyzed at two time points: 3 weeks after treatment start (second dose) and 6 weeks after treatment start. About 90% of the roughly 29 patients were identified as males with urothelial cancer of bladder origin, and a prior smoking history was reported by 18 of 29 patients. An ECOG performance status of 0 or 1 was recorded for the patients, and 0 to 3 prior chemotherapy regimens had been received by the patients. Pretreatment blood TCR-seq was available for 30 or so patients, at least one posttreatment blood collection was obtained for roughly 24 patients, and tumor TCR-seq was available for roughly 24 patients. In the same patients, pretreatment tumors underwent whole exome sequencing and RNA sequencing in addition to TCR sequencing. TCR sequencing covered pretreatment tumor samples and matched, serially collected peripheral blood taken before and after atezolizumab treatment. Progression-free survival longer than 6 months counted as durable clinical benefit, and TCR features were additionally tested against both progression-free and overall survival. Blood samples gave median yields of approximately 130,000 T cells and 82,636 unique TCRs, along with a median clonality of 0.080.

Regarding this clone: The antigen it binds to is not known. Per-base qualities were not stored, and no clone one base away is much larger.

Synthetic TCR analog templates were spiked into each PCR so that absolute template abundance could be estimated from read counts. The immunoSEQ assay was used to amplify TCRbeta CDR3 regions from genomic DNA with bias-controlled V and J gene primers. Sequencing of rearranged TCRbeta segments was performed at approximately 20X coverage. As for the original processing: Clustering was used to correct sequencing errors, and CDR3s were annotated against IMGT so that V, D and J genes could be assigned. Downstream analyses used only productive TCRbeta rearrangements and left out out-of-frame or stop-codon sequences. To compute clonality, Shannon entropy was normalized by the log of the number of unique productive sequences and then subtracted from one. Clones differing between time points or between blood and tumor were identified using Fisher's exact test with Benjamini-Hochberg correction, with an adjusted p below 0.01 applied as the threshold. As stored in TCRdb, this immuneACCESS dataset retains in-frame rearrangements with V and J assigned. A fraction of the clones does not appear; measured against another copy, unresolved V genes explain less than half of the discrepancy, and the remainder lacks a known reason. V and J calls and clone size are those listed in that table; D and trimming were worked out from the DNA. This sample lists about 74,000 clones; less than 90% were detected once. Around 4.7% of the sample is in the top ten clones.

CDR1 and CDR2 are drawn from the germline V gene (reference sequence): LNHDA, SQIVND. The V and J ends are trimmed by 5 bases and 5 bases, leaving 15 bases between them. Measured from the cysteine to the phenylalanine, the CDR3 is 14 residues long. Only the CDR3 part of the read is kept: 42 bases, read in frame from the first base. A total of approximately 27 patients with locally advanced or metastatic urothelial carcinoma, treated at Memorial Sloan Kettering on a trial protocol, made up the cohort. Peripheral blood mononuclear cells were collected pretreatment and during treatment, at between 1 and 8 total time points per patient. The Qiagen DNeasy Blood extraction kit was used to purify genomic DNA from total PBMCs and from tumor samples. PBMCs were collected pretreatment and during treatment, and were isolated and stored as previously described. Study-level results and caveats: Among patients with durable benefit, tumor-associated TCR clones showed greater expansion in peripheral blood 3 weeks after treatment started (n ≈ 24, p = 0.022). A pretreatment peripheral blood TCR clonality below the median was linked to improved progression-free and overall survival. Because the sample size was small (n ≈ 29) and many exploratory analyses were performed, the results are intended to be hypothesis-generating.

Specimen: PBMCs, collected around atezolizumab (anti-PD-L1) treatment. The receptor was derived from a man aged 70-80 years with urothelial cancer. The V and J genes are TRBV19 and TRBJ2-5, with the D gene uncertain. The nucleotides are TGTGCCAGTAGTTCACAGAGCCGCCGGGAGACCCAGTACTTC. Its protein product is CASSSQSRRETQYF.